This T cell receptor beta chain was sequenced during a study of blood T cell repertoires in COVID-19. Here immunoSEQ multiplex PCR was the method, and the copy in TCRdb shows in-frame clones only, minus some. This repertoire shows 300,000 to 350,000 clones, roughly 86% found once; its top ten account for roughly a tenth. Enrolled during active infection, Seattle patients were then followed longitudinally. The CDR3 has 17 amino acids. Trimming took 4 bases from V and 2 from J; bases not matched to a gene: 13. CDR1 and CDR2 from the germline V gene are LGHNA and YSLEER. Sequencing used peripheral blood. The chain uses TRBV4-3 and TRBJ1-2; 7 positions agree with TRBD1. The source is a man in his thirties or forties with COVID-19, enrolled during active disease. The CDR3 nucleotides are TGCGCCAGCAGCCCTACCCTGAAGGACAGGACAAACTATGGCTACACCTTC. The encoded protein is CASSPTLKDRTNYGYTF.